A single sample gave rise to the 20 T cell receptor beta chains below, sequenced in a study of spatial heterogeneity in lung cancer. TCRdb independently ran MiXCR on the 5' RACE reads; one entry per CDR3 protein. The table shows more than 4,500 distinct CDR3 sequences, with 2.9% occurring only once. The sample's time point: sample taken at primary tumor resection. The source material was normal lung tissue next to the tumor, sampled at surgery. These receptors originate from a male donor with early-stage non-small cell lung cancer.

This clonotype was recorded at least ten times. The chain's CDR3 is CASSTGTSGFNEQFF. For the CDR3, the DNA is TGCGCCAGCAGCACCGGGACTAGCGGATTCAATGAGCAGTTCTTC. V gene TRBV4-3 combines with J gene TRBJ2-1, with 11 bases lining up with TRBD2. This CDR3 has 15 amino acids. The V gene's germline CDR1 is LGHNA and CDR2 YSLEER. V was pared by 5 bases and J by 6 bases, with 6 bases of the junction left unmatched.

There are many counts of this clonotype. The genes are TRBV5-1 and TRBJ2-1; a possible D gene is TRBD1 (7 bases). CDR3 length equals 14 residues. Germline values: CDR1 SGHRS, CDR2 YFSETQ. The germline V and J ends were trimmed by 7 bases and 7 bases, with 18 bases remaining between them. As DNA, the CDR3 is TGCGCCAGCTCATCCGGGGGACAGTCAAATGAGCAGTTCTTC. Translated, it gives CASSSGGQSNEQFF.

This clonotype was recorded at least ten times. A read error is possible here, since a much larger clone lies one base away. The genes are TRBV5-1 and TRBJ1-2; D remains ambiguous. The CDR3 is 14 amino acids. CDR1 and CDR2 (germline): SGHRS, YFSETQ. DNA of the CDR3: TGCGCCAGCAGTAGAGGGTCTGCCGACTATGGCTACAACTTC. It encodes CASSRGSADYGYNF. The full variable domain, completed using reference TRBV5-1 and TRBJ1-2, is KAGVTQTPRYLIKTRGQQVTLSCSPISGHRSVSWYQQTPGQGLQFLFEYFSETQRNKGNFPGRFSGRQFSNSRSEMNVSTLELGDSALYLCASSRGSADYGYNFGSGTRLTVV.

Many counts were recorded for this clonotype. The J gene is TRBJ2-5, the V gene TRBV12-3 or TRBV12-4, with a possible D match to TRBD2 (5 bases). V was cut by 5 bases and J by 0 bases, with 13 bases left in between. This CDR3 spans 15 amino acids. The CDR3 DNA follows: TGTGCCAGCAGTCCAAGCGGAGTGAACCAAGAGACCCAGTACTTC. This translates into CASSPSGVNQETQYF.

This clonotype was detected once. A much larger clonotype is one base distant, so this may be a read error. The chain uses TRBV19 and TRBJ2-1, with 10 bases aligning to TRBD2. Germline CDR1 and CDR2: LNHDA and SQIVND (reference sequence). The CDR3 loop spans 12 amino acids. CDR3 in DNA: TGTGTCAGTAGTAAGTTAGCGGGGGGCAGGTTCTTC. It encodes CVSSKLAGGRFF.

In its sample, this clonotype was seen many times. This sequence may be a read error, since a much larger clone differs from it by one base. This chain uses TRBV4-2 with TRBJ1-1; D might be TRBD1 (5 bases). The CDR3 contains 12 residues. Germline V gene sequence: CDR1 LGHNA, CDR2 YNFKEQ. V lost 0 bases and J lost 9, with 8 bases in between. CDR3 in DNA: TGTGCCAGCAGCCAAGATGGGGCACAAGCTTTCTTT. Protein product: CASSQDGAQAFF.

This clonotype occurred a few times. Germline and junction disagree at one end, which may indicate a read error. V usage is TRBV10-3 and J usage is TRBJ1-2, with D possibly TRBD1 on 6 matching bases. Looked up from germline, CDR1 is ENHRY and CDR2 is SYGVKD. The CDR3 consists of 15 residues. CDR3 sequence: CAISESGRGAYGYNF. In nucleotides, the CDR3 is TGTGCCATCAGTGAATCAGGGCGGGGGGCCTATGGCTACAACTTC.

This clonotype was counted at least ten times. This chain connects TRBV20-1 to TRBJ2-5; TRBD2 is a possible D gene (6 bases). The germline gives CDR1 DFQATT, CDR2 SNEGSKA (reference sequence). The V and J ends lost 1 base and 5 bases respectively, with 11 bases between them. This CDR3 region has 13 residues. Here the CDR3 reads CSARGAAGETQYF. CDR3 DNA: TGCAGTGCTAGAGGCGCCGCGGGGGAGACCCAGTACTTC.

This clonotype was seen repeatedly, ten times or more. V gene TRBV10-2 combines with J gene TRBJ2-5; 9 nucleotides match TRBD2. The junction had 12 bases not matched to a gene; V was cut back by 6 bases and J by 1 base. The CDR3 loop spans 17 amino acids. CDR1 and CDR2 from the germline V gene are WSHSY and SAAADI. CDR3 bases: TGCGCCAGCAGCCTACCCCTAGCGGGACGTCGCCAAGAGACCCAGTACTTC. Translating gives CASSLPLAGRRQETQYF.

This clonotype is labeled as medium-sized. An end of the junction does not agree with germline; a read error may underlie this. The V and J genes are TRBV20-1 and TRBJ2-5, with D possibly TRBD2 on 5 matching bases. The CDR3 sequence is 15 residues long. CDR1 is DFQATT, CDR2 SNEGSKA, per germline (reference sequence). CDR3 DNA: TGCAGTGCTAGAGATGGCAGCAGAGGGCAAGCGACCCAGTACTTC. It is translated as CSARDGSRGQATQYF.

The table lists this clonotype with many counts. The chain uses TRBV5-1 and TRBJ2-1, with TRBD2 identical over 12 bases. CDR3 length: 16 residues. Germline lookup yields CDR1 SGHRS and CDR2 YFSETQ. J was trimmed by 7 bases and V by 5 bases; bases with no gene match: 10. This chain's CDR3 is CASSTSSGGAGNEQFF. The CDR3 DNA sequence: TGCGCCAGCAGTACCTCTAGCGGGGGGGCGGGGAATGAGCAGTTCTTC.

This clonotype occurred many times. This chain uses TRBV20-1 with TRBJ1-6; D uncertain. From germline, CDR1 is DFQATT and CDR2 SNEGSKA (reference sequence). There are 14 residues in the CDR3. The V gene lost 0 bases and the J gene lost 8 bases, with 11 bases spanning the gap. The CDR3 bases are TGCAGTGCTAGAGAAAGTTATCCCGATTCACCCCTCCACTTT. Protein sequence: CSARESYPDSPLHF.

This clonotype was seen ten or more times. V is TRBV5-1 and J is TRBJ2-2; D ambiguous. Germline V lookup: CDR1 SGHRS, CDR2 YFSETQ. With 0 bases removed from V and 1 base from J, the gap between germline ends came to 4 bases. This CDR3 is built from 14 residues. The CDR3 reads CASSLAGNTGELFF. CDR3 DNA: TGCGCCAGCAGCTTGGCCGGGAACACCGGGGAGCTGTTTTTT.

By share of the sample, this clonotype is medium-sized. The gene calls are TRBV12-3 or TRBV12-4 and TRBJ2-5; 11 nucleotides match TRBD2. Trimming took 6 bases from V and 2 from J; bases not matched to a gene: 11. The CDR3 spans 17 residues. CDR3 protein: CASSPDPGLAAQETQYF. The CDR3 nucleotides are TGTGCCAGCAGCCCGGATCCGGGACTAGCGGCTCAAGAGACCCAGTACTTC.

This clonotype was counted ten times or more. The chain links TRBV20-1 to TRBJ2-1, with D possibly being TRBD2 (6 bases). Deletions cut 6 bases from V and 6 bases from J, with 18 bases between. Germline CDR1 DFQATT, CDR2 SNEGSKA (reference sequence). The CDR3 is 14 residues long. The CDR3 nucleotides read TGCAGTGCCGTGGGACTGCCACTCCCCAATGAGCAGTTCTTC. Protein: CSAVGLPLPNEQFF.

This clonotype was counted ten times or more. The chain uses TRBV10-3 and TRBJ1-1, with D perhaps TRBD1 (5 bases). The ends were cut back, 0 bases at V and 4 bases at J, with 9 bases in the middle. Germline V lookup: CDR1 ENHRY, CDR2 SYGVKD. CDR3 length: 14 amino acids. CDR3 DNA sequence: TGTGCCATCAGTGAGTCGTCCGGGGCCACTGAAGCTTTCTTT. This codes for CAISESSGATEAFF.

By its share, this clonotype is medium-sized. The chain couples TRBV27 to TRBJ1-6; no definite D call. CDR1 and CDR2 from the germline V gene are MNHEY and SMNVEV (reference sequence). With 8 bases removed from V and 7 bases from J, the gap between germline ends came to 18 bases. The CDR3 spans 15 residues. The CDR3 reads CASRIGPGNNSPLHF. As DNA, the CDR3 is TGTGCCAGCCGCATCGGACCCGGGAACAATTCACCCCTCCACTTT.

This clonotype was seen ten or more times. The chain couples TRBV5-1 to TRBJ2-5; TRBD2 matches 7 bases. The trim removed 4 bases at V and 5 bases at J, leaving 5 bases unmatched. The CDR3 sequence is 13 residues long. In germline, CDR1 is SGHRS, CDR2 YFSETQ. The CDR3 region has the DNA TGCGCCAGCAGCACCCTCGGGGGGGAGACCCAGTACTTC. Its translation is CASSTLGGETQYF.

This clonotype is categorized as medium-sized. The rearrangement links TRBV20-1 to TRBJ1-2; D not certain. Germline V gene lookup returns CDR1 DFQATT and CDR2 SNEGSKA (reference sequence). V was clipped by 6 bases and J by 4 bases, with 15 bases between them. This CDR3 has 13 amino acids. The CDR3 protein is CSATSALGYGYTF. In nucleotides, the CDR3 is TGCAGTGCAACGTCAGCCCTTGGCTATGGCTACACCTTC.

Judged by abundance, this clonotype is medium-sized. In DNA, the CDR3 is TGTGCCAGCAGGCTCCAGGGGGCGGTCACTGAAGCTTTCTTT. Translation: CASRLQGAVTEAFF. V gene TRBV6-2 or TRBV6-3 combines with J gene TRBJ1-1, with 8 bases fitting TRBD1. After removal of 6 bases from V and 4 bases from J, the junction contained 7 bases not matched to a gene. Germline CDR1 and CDR2: MNHEY and SVGEGT. CDR3 length: 14 residues.